Below are 29 T cell receptor beta chains sequenced from a single sample in a study of control samples from healthy donors and cancer patients. Profiling relied on immunoSEQ multiplex PCR, and the TCRdb table lists in-frame clones only, not all of them. The table lists roughly 40,000 clones, roughly 92% of them singletons, with around 4% in the top ten. The sequenced sample consisted of blood. The receptors were gathered from a woman in her fifties or sixties in good health.

There are a few counts of this clone. The chain links TRBV11-3 to TRBJ2-3; D possibly matches TRBD1 or TRBD2 (5 bases each). Germline lookup yields CDR1 SGHNT and CDR2 YENEEA. The CDR3 runs to 14 residues. The germline V and J ends were trimmed by 2 bases and 1 base, with 7 bases remaining between them. The CDR3 coding sequence is TGTGCCAGCAGCTTAAGAGGGGGCACAGATACGCAGTATTTT. Translating gives CASSLRGGTDTQYF.

The V gene is TRBV29-1, the J gene TRBJ1-3, with D possibly being TRBD1 (6 bases). The germline V and J ends were trimmed by 7 bases and 1 base, with 14 bases remaining between them. CDR1 SQVTM and CDR2 ANQGSEA come from the germline V gene. CDR3 length equals 14 residues. CDR3 region: CSAYDRFSGNTIYF. As DNA, the CDR3 is TGCAGCGCTTACGACAGGTTTTCTGGAAACACCATATATTTT.

The chain employs TRBV6-1 and TRBJ2-6, with D maybe TRBD2 (5 bases). V dropped 2 bases and J dropped 0 bases, with 14 bases sitting between them. The CDR3 length is 18 residues. Germline lookup yields CDR1 MNHNS and CDR2 SASEGT. CDR3: CASSETPGWASGANVLTF. The CDR3 nucleotides read TGTGCCAGCAGTGAAACCCCGGGGTGGGCCTCTGGGGCCAACGTCCTGACTTTC.

The CDR3 spells CASKANNYGYTF. The CDR3 DNA follows: TGTGCCAGCAAAGCCAATAACTATGGCTACACCTTC. The V and J genes are TRBV28 and TRBJ1-2, with D unresolved. V lost 7 bases, J lost 1 base, and 7 bases lay in between. Germline-derived CDR1 and CDR2 are MDHEN and SYDVKM. The CDR3 is 12 amino acids.

The chain uses TRBV30 and TRBJ1-5, with D unclear. CDR3 length: 15 amino acids. Trimming stripped 3 bases from V and 1 base from J, with 13 bases between. CDR1 GTSNPN and CDR2 SVGIG come from the germline V gene (reference sequence). The CDR3: CAWSKKTDSNQPQHF. CDR3 in DNA: TGTGCCTGGAGCAAAAAAACGGACAGCAATCAGCCCCAGCATTTT.

The rearrangement uses TRBV5-1 and TRBJ2-1, with 9 bases that match TRBD2. Germline V gene data show CDR1 as SGHRS and CDR2 as YFSETQ. The CDR3 covers 13 residues. With V trimmed by 6 bases and J by 7 bases, 5 bases remained unmatched. The CDR3 nucleotides read TGCGCCAGCAACAGGCTAGCGGGGAATGAGCAGTTCTTC. Its protein product is CASNRLAGNEQFF.

The V and J genes are TRBV7-9 and TRBJ1-1, with D perhaps matching TRBD1 (5 bases). The CDR3 consists of 15 residues. V was pared by 1 base and J by 5 bases, with 14 bases between. CDR1 is SEHNR, CDR2 FQNEAQ, per germline (reference sequence). The chain's CDR3 is CASSLGTGPGTEAFF. In DNA form, the CDR3 reads TGTGCCAGCAGCTTAGGTACGGGGCCGGGGACTGAAGCTTTCTTT.

The V call is TRBV27, the J call TRBJ1-1, with D perhaps TRBD1 (6 bases). Germline V lookup: CDR1 MNHEY, CDR2 SMNVEV (reference sequence). V shed 6 bases and J shed 3 bases, with 11 bases lying between them. The CDR3 loop spans 13 amino acids. The CDR3 sequence is CASRQQGYTEAFF. CDR3 DNA sequence: TGTGCCAGCAGACAGCAGGGGTACACTGAAGCTTTCTTT.

The V call is TRBV7-3, the J call TRBJ1-2; 8 bases agree with TRBD1. Losses at the gene ends were 4 bases for V and 3 bases for J; bases not matched to a gene: 10. The CDR3 consists of 16 residues. Germline V gene lookup returns CDR1 SGHTA and CDR2 FQGTGA. CDR3 coding DNA: TGTGCCAGCAGCTCAGCCGGGAACAGGGGGTACTATGGCTACACCTTC. This encodes CASSSAGNRGYYGYTF.

This clone was counted between two and nine times. The chain couples TRBV3-1 (or the pseudogene TRBV3-2) to TRBJ2-2; D uncertain. The CDR3 contains 16 residues. Trimming shortened V by 4 bases and J by 2 bases, and 14 bases separated the two germline ends. Germline V gene lookup returns CDR1 LGHDT and CDR2 YNNKEL (reference sequence). The CDR3 sequence is CASSPKGRSNTGELFF. The CDR3 bases are TGTGCCAGCAGCCCGAAGGGTCGGTCTAACACCGGGGAGCTGTTTTTT.

The chain recombines TRBV3-1 (or the pseudogene TRBV3-2) with TRBJ1-5; D is unresolved. V was trimmed by 1 base and J by 7 bases, leaving 17 bases between them. There are 16 residues in the CDR3. The germline V gene encodes CDR1 LGHDT and CDR2 YNNKEL (reference sequence). Here the CDR3 reads CASSQATEAPIQPQHF. In DNA, the CDR3 is TGTGCCAGCAGCCAAGCGACGGAAGCCCCCATCCAGCCCCAGCATTTT.

V and J are TRBV3-1 (or the pseudogene TRBV3-2) and TRBJ1-6, with 8 nucleotides matching TRBD1. Losses at the gene ends were 2 bases for V and 4 bases for J; bases not matched to a gene: 10. The germline CDR1 and CDR2 sequences are LGHDT and YNNKEL (reference sequence). This CDR3 is 18 amino acids long. This chain's CDR3 is CASSQTRDRLGYNSPLHF. CDR3 in DNA: TGTGCCAGCAGCCAAACACGGGACAGGCTGGGATATAATTCACCCCTCCACTTT.

The gene calls are TRBV6-2 or TRBV6-3 and TRBJ2-7, with TRBD2 matching over 7 bases. The CDR3 loop spans 15 amino acids. V trimming: 0 bases; J trimming: 2 bases; junction bases outside the gene matches: 4. Germline V gene lookup returns CDR1 MNHEY and CDR2 SVGEGT. The CDR3 protein is CASSYSTGLPYEQYF. CDR3 bases: TGTGCCAGCAGTTACTCCACGGGACTACCCTACGAGCAGTACTTC.

The rearrangement joins TRBV28 to TRBJ2-7; D is unclear. This CDR3 comprises 16 residues. Trimming removed 9 bases from V and 3 bases from J, with 24 bases in between. Looked up from germline, CDR1 is MDHEN and CDR2 is SYDVKM. The CDR3 here is CARSPLGQRLNYEQYF. The CDR3 DNA reads as TGTGCCAGATCCCCTCTAGGGCAACGGCTGAACTACGAGCAGTACTTC.

The chain combines TRBV9 with TRBJ2-7; the D is unclear. The length of the CDR3 is 11 residues. Germline V gives CDR1 SGDLS, CDR2 YYNGEE. Trimming stripped 4 bases from V and 2 bases from J, with 4 bases between. CDR3: CASSLAYEQYF. The CDR3 coding sequence is TGTGCCAGCAGCCTAGCCTACGAGCAGTACTTC.

The V and J genes are TRBV4-3 and TRBJ1-6, with D uncertain. The CDR3 runs to 15 residues. Trimming cost V 0 bases and J 9 bases, with 12 bases left between them. Looked up from germline, CDR1 is LGHNA and CDR2 is YSLEER. The CDR3 spells CASSQERGEFSPLHF. CDR3 bases: TGCGCCAGCAGCCAAGAACGGGGTGAGTTTTCACCCCTCCACTTT.

This chain joins TRBV6-5 and TRBJ1-1, with D maybe TRBD1 (5 bases). Trimming took 6 bases from V and 5 from J, leaving 13 bases between them. The CDR3 runs to 13 residues. Germline assignment: CDR1 MNHEY and CDR2 SVGAGI. CDR3 in amino acids: CASRGTGITEAFF. In DNA, the CDR3 is TGTGCCAGCAGGGGCACAGGCATTACTGAAGCTTTCTTT.

This clone was picked up a small number of times. The chain carries TRBV19 and TRBJ1-2; D might be TRBD1 (5 bases). The CDR3 sequence is 13 residues long. Germline CDR1 is LNHDA and CDR2 is SQIVND (reference sequence). Trimming removed 6 bases from V and 2 bases from J, with 10 bases in between. The CDR3 DNA reads as TGTGCCAGTAGGGGGACTGAAAACTATGGCTACACCTTC. Its protein is CASRGTENYGYTF.

V and J are TRBV5-1 and TRBJ2-7; TRBD1 matches 11 bases. J gave up 7 bases and V 4 bases, and 7 bases lay outside the gene matches. The CDR3 covers 14 residues. From germline, CDR1 is SGHRS and CDR2 YFSETQ. The CDR3 is CASSNGQGAEEQYF. The CDR3 DNA reads as TGCGCCAGCAGCAACGGACAGGGGGCAGAGGAGCAGTACTTC.

The genes are TRBV28 and TRBJ1-5; a weak D match, TRBD1 (6 bases). Trimming stripped 8 bases from V and 3 bases from J, with 20 bases between. Germline loops: CDR1 MDHEN, CDR2 SYDVKM. The CDR3 sequence is 16 residues long. The CDR3: CASVGQSSISNQPQHF. CDR3 nucleotide sequence: TGTGCCAGCGTTGGACAGTCTTCAATCTCCAATCAGCCCCAGCATTTT.

V usage is TRBV19 and J usage is TRBJ1-1, with 7 bases identical to TRBD1. The CDR3 covers 15 residues. The trim removed 5 bases at V and 1 base at J, leaving 7 bases unmatched. CDR1 and CDR2 (germline): LNHDA, SQIVND (reference sequence). CDR3 protein: CASSPTRTGNTEAFF. In DNA, the CDR3 is TGTGCCAGTAGTCCAACTCGGACAGGGAACACTGAAGCTTTCTTT.

The chain links TRBV18 to TRBJ2-3; 8 positions agree with TRBD2. Germline V CDR1 and CDR2: KGHSH, LQKENI. The CDR3 is 15 amino acids. After removal of 2 bases from V and 0 bases from J, the junction contained 1 base not matched to a gene. Written as DNA, the CDR3 is TGTGCCAGCTCACCAGCGGGGGGCAGCACAGATACGCAGTATTTT. This sequence encodes CASSPAGGSTDTQYF.

The gene calls are TRBV5-1 and TRBJ2-1; 8 positions match TRBD1. Germline values: CDR1 SGHRS, CDR2 YFSETQ. CDR3 length: 13 amino acids. The V segment lost 1 base and the J segment 15 bases; nucleotides outside the gene matches: 9. CDR3 residues: CASSLPGTGVGFF. CDR3 in DNA: TGCGCCAGCAGCTTGCCCGGGACAGGCGTGGGGTTCTTC.

The rearrangement uses TRBV4-2 and TRBJ1-6, with TRBD1 matching 9 bases. CDR1 and CDR2 from the germline V gene are LGHNA and YNFKEQ. The J segment lost 7 bases and the V segment lost 0 bases, leaving 10 bases of the junction unmatched. The CDR3 loop spans 18 amino acids. In nucleotides, the CDR3 is TGTGCCAGCAGCCAAGAGCCTCCCGGGACAGGGAACAATTCACCCCTCCACTTT. Its protein product is CASSQEPPGTGNNSPLHF.

The chain has TRBV12-3 or TRBV12-4 and TRBJ2-7, with a weak D call TRBD1 (5 bases). CDR3 length equals 13 residues. Trimming removed 3 bases at V and 1 base at J, with 7 bases between. CDR3 bases: TGTGCCAGCAGTTTCAGGGTTTCCTACGAGCAGTACTTC. Its protein is CASSFRVSYEQYF.

The chain uses TRBV6-6 and TRBJ1-5, with 10 bases that match TRBD1. Trimming cost V 8 bases and J 1 base; bases outside gene matches: 2. The CDR3 extends over 14 amino acids. CDR1 and CDR2 from the germline V gene are MNHNY and SVGAGI (reference sequence). The DNA for the CDR3 is TGTGCCAGCGACAGGGGGCAGAGCAATCAGCCCCAGCATTTT. Residues: CASDRGQSNQPQHF.

This clone showed up just once. CDR3 sequence reads: CASSIPGQGKETQYF. The CDR3 nucleotides are TGTGCCAGTAGTATCCCGGGACAGGGTAAAGAGACCCAGTACTTC. The chain couples TRBV19 to TRBJ2-5; 9 nucleotides line up with TRBD1. Trimming cost V 3 bases and J 3 bases; bases outside gene matches: 5. The germline V gene encodes CDR1 LNHDA and CDR2 SQIVND (reference sequence). This CDR3 has 15 amino acids.

CDR3: CASTVGQTEAFF. DNA of the CDR3: TGTGCCAGCACCGTGGGCCAAACTGAAGCTTTCTTT. This rearrangement joins TRBV7-9 to TRBJ1-1, with D unclear. The CDR3 is made up of 12 amino acids. Germline V gene lookup returns CDR1 SEHNR and CDR2 FQNEAQ (reference sequence). Trimming stripped 7 bases from V and 5 bases from J, with 11 bases between.

The rearrangement joins TRBV7-3 to TRBJ1-5; no reliable D call. Trimming removed 1 base from V and 5 bases from J, with 6 bases in between. From germline, CDR1 is SGHTA and CDR2 FQGTGA. CDR3 size: 13 residues. CDR3 bases: TGTGCCAGCAGCTTAAGTACAGATCAGCCCCAGCATTTT. Amino acids: CASSLSTDQPQHF.